This passage covers 20 T cell receptor beta chains from one sample sequenced in a study of cytotoxic CD8 clonotypes in ibrutinib-treated CLL (dated by TCRdb to the early 2020s). This specimen's time point label, interpreted: approximately 25 months on ibrutinib. The library was generated by the immunoSEQ multiplex PCR assay. Not all clones reach the TCRdb copy of this immuneACCESS table, which keeps in-frame sequences only. Checked studies attribute under half of the gap to unresolved V genes and leave the rest unexplained. A total of approximately 130,000 clones appear in this sample, approximately 80% of them only once. The top ten clones comprise 3.3% of the sample. Sequences were derived from PBMCs, sampled after 24 months of ibrutinib treatment. These receptors came from a human donor with chronic lymphocytic leukemia.

Only one count was recorded for this clone. The rearrangement uses TRBV23-1 and TRBJ1-2; D uncertain. TRBV23-1 is an ORF, and what it does is uncertain. The CDR3 spans 13 residues. V was clipped by 2 bases and J by 6 bases, with 10 bases between them. The CDR3 sequence is CASSQRIRDGYTF. In DNA form, the CDR3 reads TGCGCCAGCAGTCAACGGATTCGTGATGGCTACACCTTC.

This clone was detected a few times. The conserved phenylalanine or tryptophan is not found at the CDR3 terminus, so this likely reflects a read error. The DNA is left out, because the CDR3 cannot be placed on it with certainty; the CDR3 is given as TCRdb lists it. The rearrangement uses TRBV5-1 and TRBJ1-2. Germline V gene data show CDR1 as SGHRS and CDR2 as YFSETQ. Inclusive of both ends, the CDR3 amounts to 9 amino acids. CDR3 sequence reads: CASPPTVPC.

The rearrangement uses TRBV27 and TRBJ1-2, with D perhaps TRBD1 (5 bases). V was pared by 5 bases and J by 8 bases, with 9 bases between. Germline V gives CDR1 MNHEY, CDR2 SMNVEV (reference sequence). The CDR3 contains 11 residues. The CDR3 is CASSRGRGYTF. CDR3 in DNA: TGTGCCAGCAGTAGGGGACGGGGCTACACCTTC.

The chain carries TRBV29-1 and TRBJ2-7; 11 bases agree with TRBD2. Per the germline V gene, CDR1 is SQVTM and CDR2 is ANQGSEA. J lost 3 bases, V lost 4 bases, and 8 bases had no gene match. This CDR3 is built from 15 residues. The CDR3 DNA reads TGCAGCGTTGTGGGTTATGGACTAGCGGGCTACGAGCAGTACTTC. Translated: CSVVGYGLAGYEQYF.

This clone was seen a few times. The CDR3 nucleotides read TGCGCCAGCAGCTTGGGCCACAGGGCCGACGAGCAGTACTTC. Its protein is CASSLGHRADEQYF. This rearrangement joins TRBV5-1 to TRBJ2-7, with TRBD1 as a possible D gene (6 bases). This CDR3 has 14 residues. V gave up 0 bases and J gave up 5 bases, with 12 bases separating them. The germline CDR1 and CDR2 sequences are SGHRS and YFSETQ.

V is TRBV7-2 and J is TRBJ2-7; no definite D call. The V and J ends lost 3 bases and 2 bases respectively, with 5 bases between them. Germline CDR1 and CDR2: SGHTA and FQGNSA. This CDR3 has 12 residues. This chain's CDR3 is CASSLRPYEQYF. The CDR3, as DNA: TGTGCCAGCAGCTTGAGACCCTACGAGCAGTACTTC.

The rearrangement uses TRBV7-9 and TRBJ1-2, with no clear D. With 0 bases removed from V and 6 bases from J, the gap between germline ends came to 8 bases. CDR1 and CDR2 from the germline V gene are SEHNR and FQNEAQ (reference sequence). This CDR3 is 13 amino acids long. DNA of the CDR3: TGTGCCAGCAGCTTAGCTCGGAAGCATGGCTACACCTTC. It translates to CASSLARKHGYTF. The variable domain in full, completed from reference TRBV7-9 and TRBJ1-2, reads DTGVSQNPRHKITKRGQNVTFRCDPISEHNRLYWYRQTLGQGPEFLTYFQNEAQLEKSRLLSDRFSAERPKGSFSTLEIQRTEQGDSAMYLCASSLARKHGYTFGSGTRLTVV.

The genes are TRBV11-3 and TRBJ2-5; D may match TRBD1 or TRBD2 (5 bases each). CDR1 SGHNT and CDR2 YENEEA come from the germline V gene. The CDR3 is made up of 14 amino acids. V was pared by 5 bases and J by 2 bases, with 12 bases between. The CDR3 nucleotides are TGTGCCAGCAGCGGCCGTGAGGGGCAAGAGACCCAGTACTTC. Residues: CASSGREGQETQYF.

The chain combines TRBV7-2 with TRBJ2-7, with D unresolved. Trimming removed 3 bases at V and 3 bases at J, with 9 bases between. Per the germline V gene, CDR1 is SGHTA and CDR2 is FQGNSA. The CDR3 contains 13 residues. CDR3 sequence (DNA): TGTGCCAGCAGCTTCGTCGATGGCTACGAGCAGTACTTC. Protein: CASSFVDGYEQYF.

The rearrangement joins TRBV28 to TRBJ1-5, with D perhaps matching TRBD1 (6 bases). The CDR3 has 16 amino acids. The V end lost 3 bases, the J end lost 4 bases, and 16 bases lay between the germline ends. Germline V lookup: CDR1 MDHEN, CDR2 SYDVKM. The CDR3 protein is CASSFSGGFPNQPQHF. CDR3 nucleotide sequence: TGTGCCAGCAGTTTTTCCGGGGGCTTCCCAAATCAGCCCCAGCATTTT.

The chain combines TRBV19 with TRBJ2-6; D is unresolved. V was pared by 3 bases and J by 0 bases, with 3 bases between. Germline lookup yields CDR1 LNHDA and CDR2 SQIVND (reference sequence). The CDR3 is made up of 14 amino acids. CDR3 DNA: TGTGCCAGTAGTATGGGCTCTGGGGCCAACGTCCTGACTTTC. It yields the protein CASSMGSGANVLTF.

J is TRBJ2-3 and V is TRBV28, with D unresolved. This CDR3 has 12 amino acids. Germline lookup yields CDR1 MDHEN and CDR2 SYDVKM. V shed 2 bases and J shed 9 bases, with 9 bases lying between them. Here the CDR3 DNA reads TGTGCCAGCAGTTTAGGGCCCCGCACGCAGTATTTT. Translation: CASSLGPRTQYF.

The rearrangement links TRBV7-2 to TRBJ1-3, with TRBD1 matching over 8 bases. Trimming took 5 bases from V and 3 from J; bases not matched to a gene: 6. This CDR3 has 15 amino acids. Per germline, CDR1 SGHTA and CDR2 FQGNSA. CDR3 loop: CASSTRGRNGNTIYF. For the CDR3, the DNA is TGTGCCAGCAGCACCAGGGGGCGAAATGGAAACACCATATATTTT.

The gene calls are TRBV4-3 and TRBJ1-1; D ambiguous. There are 15 residues in the CDR3. Germline V CDR1 and CDR2: LGHNA, YSLEER. V was cut by 0 bases and J by 1 base, with 9 bases left in between. The CDR3 bases are TGCGCCAGCAGCCAAGAGTCTTTACGGAACACTGAAGCTTTCTTT. This sequence encodes CASSQESLRNTEAFF.

The chain has TRBV30 and TRBJ2-7; the D is unclear. Germline CDR1 is GTSNPN and CDR2 is SVGIG (reference sequence). Trimming pared 0 bases from V and 5 bases from J, leaving 8 bases between. CDR3 size: 12 residues. Here the CDR3 reads CAWSVQQNEQYF. CDR3 nucleotide sequence: TGTGCCTGGAGTGTCCAGCAGAACGAGCAGTACTTC.

The chain employs TRBV5-4 and TRBJ2-7; D is unresolved. The V gene's germline CDR1 is SGHNT and CDR2 YYREEE (reference sequence). The CDR3 totals 13 residues. Trimming stripped 2 bases from V and 7 bases from J, with 13 bases between. The DNA of the CDR3 is TGTGCCAGCAGCTTTGACCCCATAGGGGAGCAGTACTTC. As protein: CASSFDPIGEQYF. Based on the CDR3 plus reference TRBV5-4 and TRBJ2-7, the full variable domain is ETGVTQSPTHLIKTRGQQVTLRCSSQSGHNTVSWYQQALGQGPQFIFQYYREEENGRGNFPPRFSGLQFPNYSSELNVNALELDDSALYLCASSFDPIGEQYFGPGTRLTVT.

This chain uses TRBV5-4 with TRBJ1-6; 10 bases line up with TRBD1. V shed 2 bases, J shed 7 bases, and the junction held 3 bases outside the gene matches. CDR3 size: 15 residues. Germline CDR1 reads SGHNT; CDR2 reads YYREEE (reference sequence). The CDR3 loop is CASSLRQGANSPLHF. Written as DNA, the CDR3 is TGTGCCAGCAGCTTAAGACAGGGGGCGAATTCACCCCTCCACTTT.

The chain uses TRBV21-1 and TRBJ2-7. TRBV21-1 is noted as a pseudogene. CDR3 length: 16 amino acids. CDR3 nucleotide sequence: TGTGCCAGCAGCAAAGAAGGACCCCTTCGTTCTTACGAGCAGTACTTC. Translation gives CASSKEGPLRSYEQYF.

This clone was detected once. The J gene is TRBJ1-3, the V gene TRBV11-2; D not resolved. The ends were cut back, 1 base at V and 6 bases at J, with 1 base in the middle. The CDR3 spans 11 residues. The germline V gene has CDR1 SGHAT and CDR2 FQNNGV. CDR3 in DNA: TGTGCCAGCAGCTTAGCAAACACCATATATTTT. It yields the protein CASSLANTIYF.

The J gene is TRBJ2-3, the V gene TRBV5-6, with D possibly TRBD2 on 7 matching bases. The V end lost 2 bases, the J end lost 2 bases, and 15 bases lay between the germline ends. The germline gives CDR1 SGHDT, CDR2 YYEEEE. CDR3 length: 16 residues. The CDR3 here is CASSFPRGGDTDTQYF. Here the CDR3 DNA reads TGTGCCAGCAGCTTCCCAAGGGGGGGGGACACAGATACGCAGTATTTT.